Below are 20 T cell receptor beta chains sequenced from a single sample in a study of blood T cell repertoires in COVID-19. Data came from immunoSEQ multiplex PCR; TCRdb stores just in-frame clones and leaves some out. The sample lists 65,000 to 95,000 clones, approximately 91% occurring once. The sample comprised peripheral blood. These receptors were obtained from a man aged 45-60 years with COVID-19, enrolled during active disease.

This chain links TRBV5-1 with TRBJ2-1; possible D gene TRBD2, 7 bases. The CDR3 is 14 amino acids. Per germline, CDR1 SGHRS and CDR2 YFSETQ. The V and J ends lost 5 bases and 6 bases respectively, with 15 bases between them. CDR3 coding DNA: TGCGCCAGCAGTCGGGCAGGGGAGGGCAATGAGCAGTTCTTC. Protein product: CASSRAGEGNEQFF.

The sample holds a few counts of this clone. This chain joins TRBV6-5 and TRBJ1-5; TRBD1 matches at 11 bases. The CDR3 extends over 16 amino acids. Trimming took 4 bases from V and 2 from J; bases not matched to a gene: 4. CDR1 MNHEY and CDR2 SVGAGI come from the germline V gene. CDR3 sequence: CASSSLGQGGNQPQHF. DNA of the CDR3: TGTGCCAGCAGTTCGCTGGGACAGGGGGGCAATCAGCCCCAGCATTTT.

CDR3 bases: TGTGCCAGCAGTCTATCCGCCTTGGGCCAGGGACATGACTACACCTTC. Residues: CASSLSALGQGHDYTF. The chain has TRBV28 and TRBJ1-2, with D possibly TRBD1 on 6 matching bases. Per germline, CDR1 MDHEN and CDR2 SYDVKM. CDR3 length: 16 residues. Deletions cut 5 bases from V and 10 bases from J, with 26 bases between.

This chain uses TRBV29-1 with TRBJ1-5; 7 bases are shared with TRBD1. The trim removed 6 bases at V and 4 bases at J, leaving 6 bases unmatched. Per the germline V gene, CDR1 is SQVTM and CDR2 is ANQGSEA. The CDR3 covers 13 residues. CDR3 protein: CSVRTGQNQPQHF. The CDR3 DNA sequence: TGCAGCGTAAGGACAGGCCAAAATCAGCCCCAGCATTTT.

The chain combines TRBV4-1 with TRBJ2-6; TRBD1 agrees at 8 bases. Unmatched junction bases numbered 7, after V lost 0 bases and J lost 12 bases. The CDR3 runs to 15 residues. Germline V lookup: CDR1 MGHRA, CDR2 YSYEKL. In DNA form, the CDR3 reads TGCGCCAGCAGCCAAGATTCGAGACAGGGGACCGTCCTGACTTTC. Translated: CASSQDSRQGTVLTF.

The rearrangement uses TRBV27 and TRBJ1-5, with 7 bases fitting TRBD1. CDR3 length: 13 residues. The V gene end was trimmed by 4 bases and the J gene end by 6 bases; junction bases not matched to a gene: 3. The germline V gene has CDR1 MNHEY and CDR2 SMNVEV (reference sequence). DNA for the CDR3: TGTGCCAGCAGTTCCCAGGGGGGTCAGCCCCAGCATTTT. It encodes CASSSQGGQPQHF.

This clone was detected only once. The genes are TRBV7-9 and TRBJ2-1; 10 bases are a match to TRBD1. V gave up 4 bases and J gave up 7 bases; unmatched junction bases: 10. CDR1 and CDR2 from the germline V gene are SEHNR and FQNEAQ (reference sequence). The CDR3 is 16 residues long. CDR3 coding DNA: TGTGCCAGCAGCTCCCGGGACAGGGGAAGAGGGAATGAGCAGTTCTTC. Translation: CASSSRDRGRGNEQFF.

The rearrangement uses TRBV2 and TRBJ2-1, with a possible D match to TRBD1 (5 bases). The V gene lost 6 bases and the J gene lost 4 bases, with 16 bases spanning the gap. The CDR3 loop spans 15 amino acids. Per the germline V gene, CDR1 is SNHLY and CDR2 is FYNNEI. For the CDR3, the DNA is TGTGCCAGCAGAACCAGGGAAGTACAGTACAATGAGCAGTTCTTC. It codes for CASRTREVQYNEQFF. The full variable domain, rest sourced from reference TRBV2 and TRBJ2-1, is EPEVTQTPSHQVTQMGQEVILRCVPISNHLYFYWYRQILGQKVEFLVSFYNNEISEKSEIFDDQFSVERPDGSNFTLKIRSTKLEDSAMYFCASRTREVQYNEQFFGPGTRLTVL.

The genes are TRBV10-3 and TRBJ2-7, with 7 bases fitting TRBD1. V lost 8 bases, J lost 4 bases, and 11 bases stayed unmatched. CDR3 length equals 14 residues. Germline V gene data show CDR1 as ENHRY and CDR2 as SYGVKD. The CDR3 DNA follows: TGTGCCATCGCCAATTCGGACAGGAGATACGAGCAGTACTTC. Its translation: CAIANSDRRYEQYF.

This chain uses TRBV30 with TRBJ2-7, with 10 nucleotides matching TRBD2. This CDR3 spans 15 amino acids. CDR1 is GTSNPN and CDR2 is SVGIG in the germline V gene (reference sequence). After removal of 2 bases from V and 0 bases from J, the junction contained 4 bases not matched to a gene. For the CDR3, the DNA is TGTGCCTGGAGTACAAGGACTAGCGGCTCCTACGAGCAGTACTTC. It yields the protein CAWSTRTSGSYEQYF.

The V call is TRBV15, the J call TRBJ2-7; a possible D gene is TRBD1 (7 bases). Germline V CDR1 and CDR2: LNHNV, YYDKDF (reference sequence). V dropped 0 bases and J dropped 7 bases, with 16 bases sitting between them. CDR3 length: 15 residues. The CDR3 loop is CATSRDLGQGGEQYF. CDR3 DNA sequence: TGTGCCACCAGCAGAGATCTGGGTCAGGGGGGTGAGCAGTACTTC.

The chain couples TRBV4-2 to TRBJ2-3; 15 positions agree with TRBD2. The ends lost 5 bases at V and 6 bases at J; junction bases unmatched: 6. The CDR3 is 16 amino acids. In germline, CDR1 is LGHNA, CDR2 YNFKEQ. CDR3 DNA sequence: TGTGCCAGCAGCAGGACTAGCGGGAGGGCCACCGATACGCAGTATTTT. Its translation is CASSRTSGRATDTQYF.

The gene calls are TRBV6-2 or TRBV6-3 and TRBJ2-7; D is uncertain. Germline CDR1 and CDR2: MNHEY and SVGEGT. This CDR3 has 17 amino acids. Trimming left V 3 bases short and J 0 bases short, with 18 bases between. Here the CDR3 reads CASSYEVGRANSYEQYF. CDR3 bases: TGTGCCAGCAGTTATGAGGTCGGAAGAGCAAACTCCTACGAGCAGTACTTC.

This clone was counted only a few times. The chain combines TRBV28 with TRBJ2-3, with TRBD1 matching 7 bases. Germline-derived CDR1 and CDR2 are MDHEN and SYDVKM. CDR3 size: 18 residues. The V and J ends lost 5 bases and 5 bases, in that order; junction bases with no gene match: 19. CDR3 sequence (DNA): TGTGCCAGCAGTCCCCTCGGAGACAGGGTCGACCCAGGAGATACGCAGTATTTT. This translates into CASSPLGDRVDPGDTQYF.

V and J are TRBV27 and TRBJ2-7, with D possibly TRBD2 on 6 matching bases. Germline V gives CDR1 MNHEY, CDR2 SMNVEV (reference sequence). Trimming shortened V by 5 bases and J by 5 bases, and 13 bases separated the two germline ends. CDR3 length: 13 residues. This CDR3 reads CASSPRGEDEQYF. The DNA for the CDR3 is TGTGCCAGCAGTCCGCGAGGGGAGGACGAGCAGTACTTC.

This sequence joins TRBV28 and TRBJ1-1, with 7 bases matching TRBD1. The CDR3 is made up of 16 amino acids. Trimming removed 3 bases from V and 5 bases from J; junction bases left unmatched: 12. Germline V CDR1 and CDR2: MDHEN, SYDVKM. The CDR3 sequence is CASSFRQGPRRTEAFF. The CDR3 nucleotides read TGTGCCAGCAGTTTCCGACAGGGACCACGCAGGACTGAAGCTTTCTTT.

DNA for the CDR3: TGTGCCAGCGAAAAAAGCGGGACTAGTTTAAATACGCAGTATTTT. Its protein is CASEKSGTSLNTQYF. J is TRBJ2-3 and V is TRBV6-1, with TRBD2 identical over 8 bases. J was trimmed by 7 bases and V by 8 bases; bases with no gene match: 14. This CDR3 is 15 amino acids long. The V gene's germline CDR1 is MNHNS and CDR2 SASEGT.

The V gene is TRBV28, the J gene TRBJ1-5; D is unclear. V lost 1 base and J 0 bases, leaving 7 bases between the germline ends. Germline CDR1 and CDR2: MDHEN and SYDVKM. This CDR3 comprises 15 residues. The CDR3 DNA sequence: TGTGCCAGCAGTTTATCACCAGTTAGCAATCAGCCCCAGCATTTT. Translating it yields CASSLSPVSNQPQHF.

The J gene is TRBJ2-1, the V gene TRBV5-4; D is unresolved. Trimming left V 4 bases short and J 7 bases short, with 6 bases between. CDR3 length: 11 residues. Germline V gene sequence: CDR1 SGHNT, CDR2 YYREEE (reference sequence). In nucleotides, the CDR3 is TGTGCCAGCAGCCAGTGGAATGAGCAGTTCTTC. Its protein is CASSQWNEQFF.

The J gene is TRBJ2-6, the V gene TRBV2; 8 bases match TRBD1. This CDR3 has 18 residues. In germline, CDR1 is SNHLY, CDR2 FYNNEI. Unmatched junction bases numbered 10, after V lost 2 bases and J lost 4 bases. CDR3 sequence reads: CASSESRGLVSGANVLTF. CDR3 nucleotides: TGTGCCAGCAGTGAATCCAGGGGGCTAGTTTCCGGGGCCAACGTCCTGACTTTC.